The present T cell receptor (beta chain) was sequenced within a study of follicular helper T cells after annual influenza vaccination. The time point: 2014-2015 season, 7 days after vaccination. Sequencing used immunoSEQ multiplex PCR; TCRdb keeps in-frame clones, though not all of them. This table has some 3,900 clones, 82% appearing once. The germline V gene encodes CDR1 SGHAT and CDR2 FQNNGV. The CDR3 covers 12 residues. Trimming shortened V by 1 base and J by 5 bases, and 6 bases separated the two germline ends. The chain links TRBV11-2 to TRBJ2-7; possibly TRBD2 for D (5 bases). The sequencing used CXCR5- memory CD4+ T cells sorted from blood, collected 7 days after influenza vaccination. The TCR sequence derives from an adult who received the influenza vaccine. The CDR3 reads CASSLAGNEQYF. As DNA, the CDR3 is TGTGCCAGCAGCTTAGCGGGAAACGAGCAGTACTTC.